Described below is a single T cell receptor beta chain sequence and its context. Its antigen is unknown. The sample belongs to a study of cytomegalovirus exposure and HLA in healthy donors. Whole-study results and caveats: Owing to their indistinguishability, certain V segments, notably TRBV6-2 and TRBV6-3, were excluded. Later analysis showed most CMV-associated TCR beta chains appearing HLA-restricted. In a later analysis, TCR beta V- and J-gene trimming showed a link to a missense DCLRE1C variant.

A multiplex PCR was run with 60 Vbeta primers and 13 Jbeta primers. Sequenced by immunoSEQ multiplex PCR; TCRdb stores in-frame clones only, minus some. The table lists about 40,000 clones, 82% of them singletons. From germline, CDR1 is SGHTA and CDR2 FQGNSA. This CDR3 region has 14 residues. Trimming took 7 bases from V and 4 from J; bases not matched to a gene: 3. The sample consisted of PBMCs. The chain carries TRBV7-2 and TRBJ2-3; 12 bases are a match to TRBD2. The receptor was derived from a woman between 18 and 30 years old in good health and CMV-seropositive. In nucleotides, the CDR3 is TGTGCCAGCAAGGGGACTAGCGGGCCAGATACGCAGTATTTT. Its protein product is CASKGTSGPDTQYF.